A single sample is the source of the 3 T cell receptor beta chains below, sequenced in a study of response to subunit inactivated influenza vaccine. TCRdb passed the RT-PCR reads through MiXCR, listing each CDR3 protein once. Of roughly 170,000 distinct CDR3 sequences listed, about 9.3% are singletons. The source material was non-naive T cells sorted from PBMCs, sampled on the day of vaccination. The receptors stem from a man in his fifties who received an inactivated influenza vaccine.

Turning to this clonotype: Since a much larger clone is just one base distant, this may be a read error. J is TRBJ1-3 and V is TRBV7-2; D possibly corresponds to TRBD1 (5 bases). CDR1 and CDR2 (germline): SGHTA, FQGNSA. The CDR3 consists of 14 residues. The CDR3 DNA sequence: TGTGTCAGCAGCCTAGACAGCTCTGGAAACACCATATATTTT. This translates into CVSSLDSSGNTIYF.

The J gene is TRBJ1-5, the V gene TRBV2; D possibly corresponds to TRBD1 (6 bases). Between the trimmed V and J ends, which lost 7 bases and 7 bases, there was a span of 14 bases. Germline CDR1 reads SNHLY; CDR2 reads FYNNEI. The CDR3 consists of 13 residues. The CDR3 nucleotides are TGTGCCAGCATGGGGGGCGAGGAACAGCCCCAGCATTTT. Translation: CASMGGEEQPQHF.

Ten or more counts support this clonotype. This sequence joins TRBV7-2 and TRBJ2-7; TRBD2 might be the D (7 bases). Germline V lookup: CDR1 SGHTA, CDR2 FQGNSA. The length of the CDR3 is 13 residues. Trimming took off 4 bases at V and 4 bases at J, with 11 bases between the two ends. CDR3 nucleotides: TGTGCCAGCAGCTCCCGGGGGGCGTACGAGCAGTACTTC. Residues: CASSSRGAYEQYF.